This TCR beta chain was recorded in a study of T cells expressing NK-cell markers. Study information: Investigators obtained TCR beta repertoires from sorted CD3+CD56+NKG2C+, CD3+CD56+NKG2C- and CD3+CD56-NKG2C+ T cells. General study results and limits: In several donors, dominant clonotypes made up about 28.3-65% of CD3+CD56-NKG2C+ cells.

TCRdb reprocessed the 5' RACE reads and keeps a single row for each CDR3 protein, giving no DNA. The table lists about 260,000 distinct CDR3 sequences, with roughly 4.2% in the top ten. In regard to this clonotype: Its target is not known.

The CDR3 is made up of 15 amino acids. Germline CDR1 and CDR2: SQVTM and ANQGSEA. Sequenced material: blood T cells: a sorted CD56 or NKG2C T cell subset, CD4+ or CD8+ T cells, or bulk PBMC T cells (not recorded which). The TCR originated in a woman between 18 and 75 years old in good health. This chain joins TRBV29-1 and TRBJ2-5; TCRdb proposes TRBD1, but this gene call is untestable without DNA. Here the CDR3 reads CSVGSRPGEGGTQYF.